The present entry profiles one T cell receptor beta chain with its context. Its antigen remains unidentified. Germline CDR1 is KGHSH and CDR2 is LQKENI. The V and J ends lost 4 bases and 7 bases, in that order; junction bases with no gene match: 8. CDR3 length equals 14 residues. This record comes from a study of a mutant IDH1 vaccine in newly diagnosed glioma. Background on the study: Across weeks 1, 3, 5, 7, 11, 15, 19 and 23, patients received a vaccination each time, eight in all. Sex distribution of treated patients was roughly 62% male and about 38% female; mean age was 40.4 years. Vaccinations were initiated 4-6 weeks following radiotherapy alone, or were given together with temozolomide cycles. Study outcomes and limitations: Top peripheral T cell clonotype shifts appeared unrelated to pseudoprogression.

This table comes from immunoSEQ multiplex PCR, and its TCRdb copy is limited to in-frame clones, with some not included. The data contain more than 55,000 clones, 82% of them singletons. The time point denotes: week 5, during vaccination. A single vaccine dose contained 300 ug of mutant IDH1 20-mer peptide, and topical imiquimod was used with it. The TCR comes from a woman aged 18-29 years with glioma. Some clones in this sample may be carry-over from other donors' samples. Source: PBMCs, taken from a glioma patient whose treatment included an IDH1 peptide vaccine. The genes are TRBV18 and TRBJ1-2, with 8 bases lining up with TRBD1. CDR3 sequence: CASSLGQGGAGYTF. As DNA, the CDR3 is TGTGCCAGCTCACTCGGACAGGGAGGGGCTGGCTACACCTTC.